This T cell receptor beta chain was recovered during a study of T-cell memory formation after mild COVID-19. About this clonotype itself: Its antigen is unidentified.

With 6 bases removed from V and 1 base from J, the gap between germline ends came to 16 bases. Germline lookup yields CDR1 LNHDA and CDR2 SQIVND (reference sequence). The length of the CDR3 is 16 residues. TCRdb redid the calling of the 5' RACE reads with MiXCR, one entry per CDR3 protein. The sample shows approximately 560,000 distinct CDR3 sequences, about 18% of them seen only once. Overall study findings and caveats: The appearance of some responding clones in pre-infection memory suggested that cross-reactive memory joined. Nothing showed for sure that second-wave clones peaking on day 37 were SARS-CoV-2 specific.

The material sequenced was PBMCs or a T cell subset sorted from them (not recorded which). This clonotype was sampled from an adult woman who had mild COVID-19 (a few samples of this study predate the infection). Cell type and time point are not known. This chain joins TRBV19 and TRBJ2-1; D not resolved. CDR3 bases: TGTGCCAGTAGCACTTCCACCTTATTATCCTACAATGAGCAGTTCTTC. It encodes CASSTSTLLSYNEQFF.